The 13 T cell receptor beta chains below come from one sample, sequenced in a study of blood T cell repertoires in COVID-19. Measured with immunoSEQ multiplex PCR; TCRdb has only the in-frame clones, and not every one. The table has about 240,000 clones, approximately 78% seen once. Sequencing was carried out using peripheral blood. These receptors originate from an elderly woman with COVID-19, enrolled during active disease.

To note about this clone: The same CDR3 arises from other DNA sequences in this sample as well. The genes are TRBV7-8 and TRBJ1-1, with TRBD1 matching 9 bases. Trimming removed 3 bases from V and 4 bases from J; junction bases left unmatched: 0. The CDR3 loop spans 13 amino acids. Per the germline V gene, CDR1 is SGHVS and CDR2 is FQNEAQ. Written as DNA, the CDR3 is TGTGCCAGCAGCTTGACAGGGGGCACTGAAGCTTTCTTT. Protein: CASSLTGGTEAFF.

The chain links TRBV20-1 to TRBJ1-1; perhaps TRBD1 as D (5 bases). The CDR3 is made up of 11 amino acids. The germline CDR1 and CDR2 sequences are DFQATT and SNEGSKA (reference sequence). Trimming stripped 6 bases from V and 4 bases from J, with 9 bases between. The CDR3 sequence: CSADSATEAFF. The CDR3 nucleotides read TGCAGTGCCGACAGTGCCACTGAAGCTTTCTTT.

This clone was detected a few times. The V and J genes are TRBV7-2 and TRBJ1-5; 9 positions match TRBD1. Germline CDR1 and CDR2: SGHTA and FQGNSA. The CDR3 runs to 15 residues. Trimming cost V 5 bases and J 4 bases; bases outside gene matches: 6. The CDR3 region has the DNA TGTGCCAGCAGCCCTACCGGGACAGGGAATCAGCCCCAGCATTTT. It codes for CASSPTGTGNQPQHF. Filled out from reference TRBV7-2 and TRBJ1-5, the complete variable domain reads GAGVSQSPSNKVTEKGKDVELRCDPISGHTALYWYRQSLGQGLEFLIYFQGNSAPDKSGLPSDRFSAERTGGSVSTLTIQRTQQEDSAVYLCASSPTGTGNQPQHFGDGTRLSIL.

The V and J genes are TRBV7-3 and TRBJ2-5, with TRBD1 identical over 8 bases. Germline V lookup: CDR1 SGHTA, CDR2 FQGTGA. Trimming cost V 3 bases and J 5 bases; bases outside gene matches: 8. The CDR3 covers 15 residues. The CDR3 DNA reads TGTGCCAGCAGCTTCTCCCCAGGGGGCGGTGAGACCCAGTACTTC. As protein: CASSFSPGGGETQYF.

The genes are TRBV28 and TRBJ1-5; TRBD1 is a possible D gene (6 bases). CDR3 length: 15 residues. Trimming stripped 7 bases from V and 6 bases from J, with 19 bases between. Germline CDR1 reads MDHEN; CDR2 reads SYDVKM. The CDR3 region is CASNPQQGSSQPQHF. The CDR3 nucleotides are TGTGCCAGCAACCCTCAACAGGGTTCAAGTCAGCCCCAGCATTTT.

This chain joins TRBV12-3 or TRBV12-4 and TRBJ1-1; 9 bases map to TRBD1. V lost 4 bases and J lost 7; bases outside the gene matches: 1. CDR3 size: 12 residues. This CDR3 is CASSSTGGEAFF. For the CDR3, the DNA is TGTGCCAGCAGTTCGACAGGGGGTGAAGCTTTCTTT.

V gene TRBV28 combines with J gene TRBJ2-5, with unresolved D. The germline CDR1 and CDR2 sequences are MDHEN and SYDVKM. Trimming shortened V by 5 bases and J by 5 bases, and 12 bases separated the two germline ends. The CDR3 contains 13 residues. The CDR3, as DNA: TGTGCCAGCAGTAAGAGGATCGGGGAGACCCAGTACTTC. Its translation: CASSKRIGETQYF.

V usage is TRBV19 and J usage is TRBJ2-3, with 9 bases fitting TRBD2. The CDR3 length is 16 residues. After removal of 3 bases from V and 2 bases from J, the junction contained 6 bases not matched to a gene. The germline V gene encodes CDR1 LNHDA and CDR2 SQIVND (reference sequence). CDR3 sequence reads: CASSMSSGGSTDTQYF. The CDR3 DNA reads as TGTGCCAGTAGTATGAGTAGCGGGGGATCCACAGATACGCAGTATTTT. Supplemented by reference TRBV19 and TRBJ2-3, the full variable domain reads DGGITQSPKYLFRKEGQNVTLSCEQNLNHDAMYWYRQDPGQGLRLIYYSQIVNDFQKGDIAEGYSVSREKKESFPLTVTSAQKNPTAFYLCASSMSSGGSTDTQYFGPGTRLTVL.

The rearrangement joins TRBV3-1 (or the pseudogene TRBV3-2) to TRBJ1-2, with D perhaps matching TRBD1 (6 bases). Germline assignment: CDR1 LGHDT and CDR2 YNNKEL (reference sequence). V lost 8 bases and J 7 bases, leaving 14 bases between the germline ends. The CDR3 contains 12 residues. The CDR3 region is CASQQTGAGYTF. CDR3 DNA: TGTGCCAGCCAACAGACAGGCGCTGGCTACACCTTC.

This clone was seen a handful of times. Here the CDR3 reads CASKGQPTEKLFF. In nucleotides, the CDR3 is TGTGCCAGCAAGGGACAGCCTACCGAAAAACTGTTTTTT. The chain employs TRBV27 and TRBJ1-4; TRBD1 matches 7 bases. The CDR3 is made up of 13 amino acids. Germline V gene sequence: CDR1 MNHEY, CDR2 SMNVEV (reference sequence). The junction had 7 bases not matched to a gene; V was cut back by 7 bases and J by 8 bases.

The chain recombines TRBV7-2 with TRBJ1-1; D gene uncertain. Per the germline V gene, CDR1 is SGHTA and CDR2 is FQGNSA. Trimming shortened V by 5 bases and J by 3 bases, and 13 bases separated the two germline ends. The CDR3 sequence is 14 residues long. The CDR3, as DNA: TGTGCCAGCAGCCTCACTTTCCCTTACACTGAAGCTTTCTTT. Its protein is CASSLTFPYTEAFF.

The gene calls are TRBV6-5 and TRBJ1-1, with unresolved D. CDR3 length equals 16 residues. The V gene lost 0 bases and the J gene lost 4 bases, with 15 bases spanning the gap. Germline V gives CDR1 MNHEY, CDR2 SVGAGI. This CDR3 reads CASSYSRWVAGTEAFF. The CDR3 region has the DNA TGTGCCAGCAGTTACTCGAGGTGGGTAGCGGGCACTGAAGCTTTCTTT.

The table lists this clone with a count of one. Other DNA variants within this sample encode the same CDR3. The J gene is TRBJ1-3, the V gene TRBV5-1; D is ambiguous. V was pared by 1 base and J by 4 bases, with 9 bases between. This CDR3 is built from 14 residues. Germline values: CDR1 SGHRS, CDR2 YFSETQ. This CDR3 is CASSLRGSGNTIYF. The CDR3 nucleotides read TGCGCCAGCAGCTTGCGCGGTTCGGGAAACACCATATATTTT.